Described below is a single TCR beta chain sequence and its context. This sample is drawn from a study of blood T cell repertoires in COVID-19. Measured with immunoSEQ multiplex PCR; TCRdb has only the in-frame clones, and not every one. The data show roughly 230,000 clones, roughly 90% seen once. Sequencing was carried out using peripheral blood. This TCR was sampled from a human donor in a cohort sampled during active COVID-19.

The CDR3 DNA is TGTGCCAGCAGTGGTCGGACTAGCGGGACCTACGAGCAGTACTTC. This gives the protein CASSGRTSGTYEQYF. The chain recombines TRBV6-2 or TRBV6-3 with TRBJ2-7, with 12 bases fitting TRBD2. From germline, CDR1 is MNHEY and CDR2 SVGEGT. This CDR3 has 15 residues. Losses at the gene ends were 5 bases for V and 2 bases for J; bases not matched to a gene: 4.